Each of the 15 T cell receptor beta chains below was sequenced from the same sample in a study of CD8 T cells in ankylosing spondylitis listed by TCRdb under 2017. Library preparation was by 5' RACE. Sequencer: Illumina HiSeq 2500. TCRdb handled the public reads itself, with Q25 trimming in fastp and clone calling in MiXCR, and kept productive beta chains. Every distinct CDR3 protein forms one entry, paired with its most common genes and DNA. Across this sample there are about 160,000 distinct CDR3 sequences, with around 42% seen only once. Of the sample, nearly 15% is held by the ten largest clones. Sequenced sample: synovial fluid, either unsorted or a sorted T cell fraction (not recorded which). The receptors derive from a male donor with ankylosing spondylitis.

The genes are TRBV3-1 and TRBJ2-7, with TRBD1 matching over 8 bases. The CDR3 runs to 15 residues. Losses at the gene ends were 4 bases for V and 1 base for J; bases not matched to a gene: 6. Germline lookup yields CDR1 LGHDT and CDR2 YNNKEL (reference sequence). CDR3 sequence (DNA): TGTGCCAGCAGCCCCGGACAGGGCCGATCCTACGAGCAGTACTTC. Residues: CASSPGQGRSYEQYF.

This chain links TRBV28 with TRBJ2-7; D unresolved. This CDR3 is 11 amino acids long. CDR1 is MDHEN, CDR2 SYDVKM, per germline. The V gene lost 8 bases and the J gene lost 4 bases, with 9 bases spanning the gap. The CDR3 here is CASSEGYEQYF. The DNA for the CDR3 is TGTGCCAGCTCCGAAGGGTACGAGCAGTACTTC.

The rearrangement joins TRBV12-3 or TRBV12-4 to TRBJ1-4; D ambiguous. With 2 bases removed from V and 2 bases from J, the gap between germline ends came to 12 bases. This CDR3 has 16 residues. The CDR3 DNA is TGTGCCAGCAGTTTAACCCAACAGCAGACTAATGAAAAACTGTTTTTT. This gives the protein CASSLTQQQTNEKLFF.

V and J are TRBV11-2 and TRBJ2-7, with D possibly being TRBD1 (7 bases). The CDR3 sequence is 19 residues long. Germline V gene data show CDR1 as SGHAT and CDR2 as FQNNGV. The ends were cut back, 5 bases at V and 4 bases at J, with 30 bases in the middle. This CDR3 is CASSIRGLDRARDSYEQYF. In nucleotides, the CDR3 is TGTGCCAGCAGCATAAGAGGTCTTGACAGGGCACGGGACTCATACGAGCAGTACTTC.

The rearrangement joins TRBV5-1 to TRBJ2-4; TRBD1 aligns across 8 bases. CDR1 and CDR2 from the germline V gene are SGHRS and YFSETQ. Germline trimming cut 4 bases from V and 2 bases from J; bases unmatched to any gene: 11. The CDR3 is 17 amino acids. The CDR3 DNA reads as TGCGCCAGCAGCCTATCTGGACAGGGCAATTCCAAAAACATTCAGTACTTC. It codes for CASSLSGQGNSKNIQYF. The whole variable domain, filled in from reference TRBV5-1 and TRBJ2-4, reads KAGVTQTPRYLIKTRGQQVTLSCSPISGHRSVSWYQQTPGQGLQFLFEYFSETQRNKGNFPGRFSGRQFSNSRSEMNVSTLELGDSALYLCASSLSGQGNSKNIQYFGAGTRLSVL.

This clonotype was recorded many times. V is TRBV7-3 and J is TRBJ2-3, with 10 bases identical to TRBD1. Trimming at V came to 4 bases and at J to 11 bases, leaving 24 bases not matched to a gene. Germline V gives CDR1 SGHTA, CDR2 FQGTGA. This CDR3 region has 19 residues. The CDR3, as DNA: TGTGCCAGCAGCTCCCCAAACTCCACAGACAGGGGGCGCTCCCGTAAGCAGTATTTT. Translating it yields CASSSPNSTDRGRSRKQYF.

This clonotype has just a few counts. The rearrangement joins TRBV27 to TRBJ2-3; D gene unclear. Germline V gives CDR1 MNHEY, CDR2 SMNVEV (reference sequence). The CDR3 sequence is 15 residues long. The germline V and J ends were trimmed by 8 bases and 0 bases, with 15 bases remaining between them. The CDR3: CASGKQKTSTDTQYF. The CDR3 DNA reads TGTGCCAGCGGGAAACAGAAAACTAGCACAGATACGCAGTATTTT.

This chain joins TRBV6-1 and TRBJ2-3; D is uncertain. The germline gives CDR1 MNHNS, CDR2 SASEGT. The CDR3 is 15 residues long. The V end lost 4 bases, the J end lost 2 bases, and 13 bases lay between the germline ends. Written as DNA, the CDR3 is TGTGCCAGCAGTGGGAGTTCACATACCACAGATACGCAGTATTTT. Amino acid sequence: CASSGSSHTTDTQYF.

The rearrangement uses TRBV20-1 and TRBJ2-7, with D unresolved. The germline V gene encodes CDR1 DFQATT and CDR2 SNEGSKA (reference sequence). The CDR3 runs to 13 residues. The ends were cut back, 1 base at V and 3 bases at J, with 10 bases in the middle. The chain's CDR3 is CSARVPRSYEQYF. The CDR3 region has the DNA TGCAGTGCTAGAGTCCCCAGGAGCTACGAGCAGTACTTC.

This clonotype has only one observation. The chain joins TRBV15 to TRBJ2-3; 10 positions match TRBD1. CDR3 length: 17 amino acids. In germline, CDR1 is LNHNV, CDR2 YYDKDF (reference sequence). Trimming at V came to 4 bases and at J to 2 bases, leaving 9 bases not matched to a gene. Written as DNA, the CDR3 is TGTGCCACCAGCAAACCGGGACAGGGGTCCCTCACAGATACGCAGTATTTT. As protein: CATSKPGQGSLTDTQYF.

The genes are TRBV28 and TRBJ1-1; the match to TRBD1 covers 10 bases. Germline values: CDR1 MDHEN, CDR2 SYDVKM. The junction had 4 bases not matched to a gene; V was cut back by 7 bases and J by 5 bases. The length of the CDR3 is 13 residues. The CDR3 sequence: CASTWTGGTEAFF. The CDR3 region has the DNA TGTGCCAGCACCTGGACAGGGGGGACTGAAGCTTTCTTT.

The V call is TRBV6-1, the J call TRBJ2-2; perhaps TRBD1 as D (6 bases). The V end was cut by 5 bases, the J end by 6 bases, with 13 bases between. The CDR3 contains 14 residues. Germline CDR1 MNHNS, CDR2 SASEGT. The CDR3 sequence: CASSPGVVSGELFF. DNA for the CDR3: TGTGCCAGCAGTCCAGGGGTGGTGTCCGGGGAGCTGTTTTTT.

This chain links TRBV6-1 with TRBJ2-2, with D possibly being TRBD1 (6 bases). The germline V gene has CDR1 MNHNS and CDR2 SASEGT. This CDR3 is 16 amino acids long. The ends were cut back, 2 bases at V and 4 bases at J, with 14 bases in the middle. The CDR3 reads CASSEFGTKFTGELFF. The CDR3 DNA reads as TGTGCCAGCAGTGAATTTGGGACAAAGTTCACCGGGGAGCTGTTTTTT.

This clonotype has just one count. V gene TRBV7-9 combines with J gene TRBJ1-3; no clear D. The CDR3 is 15 residues long. V was pared by 2 bases and J by 3 bases, with 11 bases between. The V gene's germline CDR1 is SEHNR and CDR2 FQNEAQ (reference sequence). The CDR3 protein is CASSLWHEGGNTIYF. The CDR3 DNA reads TGTGCCAGCAGCTTATGGCATGAAGGTGGAAACACCATATATTTT. Full variable domain (rest looked up from reference TRBV7-9 and TRBJ1-3): DTGVSQNPRHKITKRGQNVTFRCDPISEHNRLYWYRQTLGQGPEFLTYFQNEAQLEKSRLLSDRFSAERPKGSFSTLEIQRTEQGDSAMYLCASSLWHEGGNTIYFGEGSWLTVV.

V usage is TRBV7-3 and J usage is TRBJ2-1; D is possibly TRBD2 (5 bases). Germline V gene sequence: CDR1 SGHTA, CDR2 FQGTGA. This CDR3 spans 15 amino acids. V lost 0 bases and J lost 7, with 13 bases in between. The CDR3 DNA sequence: TGTGCCAGCAGCTTAACACGGGGTCTTACTAATGAGCAGTTCTTC. Its protein product is CASSLTRGLTNEQFF.